Following are 3 T cell receptor beta chains from one sample sequenced in a study of blood T cell repertoires in COVID-19. Clones were read by immunoSEQ multiplex PCR, and TCRdb kept only the in-frame ones, dropping some. The sample shows hundreds of thousands of clones, about 89% of them seen only once. Source material: peripheral blood. These receptors were collected from a woman aged 25 to 39 with acute or convalescent COVID-19.

The CDR3 nucleotides read TGTGCCAGCTCACCACCGGGACAGGGGTACACCGGGGAGCTGTTTTTT. Protein product: CASSPPGQGYTGELFF. The V gene is TRBV18, the J gene TRBJ2-2; TRBD1 matches at 10 bases. The CDR3 extends over 16 amino acids. The J segment lost 3 bases and the V segment lost 0 bases, leaving 1 base of the junction unmatched. The germline CDR1 and CDR2 sequences are KGHSH and LQKENI.

The genes are TRBV27 and TRBJ1-5, with 8 bases aligning to TRBD1. CDR3 length: 14 amino acids. V shed 6 bases and J 6 bases; nucleotides not matched to a gene: 7. Looked up from germline, CDR1 is MNHEY and CDR2 is SMNVEV (reference sequence). CDR3 DNA: TGTGCCAGCAGACTCACAGGGGGAGTTCAGCCCCAGCATTTT. Translation gives CASRLTGGVQPQHF.

This clone was detected only once. The chain employs TRBV28 and TRBJ2-7, with a weak D call TRBD1 (5 bases). Trimming pared 6 bases from V and 0 bases from J, leaving 12 bases between. This CDR3 has 14 amino acids. Germline CDR1 reads MDHEN; CDR2 reads SYDVKM. CDR3 in amino acids: CASRSTGSSYEQYF. Here the CDR3 DNA reads TGTGCCAGCAGATCTACAGGTTCCTCCTACGAGCAGTACTTC.